This is a list of T cell receptor beta chains from one sample in a study of T cells in Graves' hyperthyroidism and ophthalmopathy. TCRdb redid the calling of the multiplex PCR reads with MiXCR, one entry per CDR3 protein. Of about 710,000 distinct CDR3 sequences listed, about a sixth were seen once; the top ten hold around 8.1%. The material sequenced was blood. The receptors derive from a man between 18 and 29 years old with Graves' hyperthyroidism. The CDR3 runs from the conserved cysteine through the conserved F or W. D genes are given only for firm matches. Only some rows state a clone size, as once, few, many or a class for expanded clones.

d_gene | j_gene | abundance | v_gene | CDR3nt | CDR3aa
NA | TRBJ1-1 | many | TRBV7-2 | TGTGCCAGCAGCTTAGCGGGCGGGGCCATGAACACTGAAGCTTTCTTT | CASSLAGGAMNTEAFF
TRBD1 | TRBJ2-5 | few | TRBV20-1 | TGCAGTGCGCCGAGGGACAGGGGGCATGAGACCCAGTACTTC | CSAPRDRGHETQYF
NA | TRBJ2-2 | NA | TRBV5-1 | TGCGCCAGCATAGCCGATAACACCGGGGAGCTGTTTTTT | CASIADNTGELFF
NA | TRBJ1-1 | few | TRBV27 | TGTGCCAGCAGTTTATCTGGGTATCGGGGGACTGAAGCTTTCTTT | CASSLSGYRGTEAFF
NA | TRBJ2-6 | few | TRBV6-5 | TGTGCCAGCAGTTCCCCGGGTTGGTCTGGGGCCAACGTCCTGACTTTC | CASSSPGWSGANVLTF
TRBD1 | TRBJ2-3 | few | TRBV20-1 | TGCAGTGCTAAACGGACAGGGGCAGATACGCAGTATTTT | CSAKRTGADTQYF
NA | TRBJ1-1 | many | TRBV11-1 | TGTGCCAGCAGCTTTGGGAGGTCGAGCACTGAAGCTTTCTTT | CASSFGRSSTEAFF
NA | TRBJ1-1 | many | TRBV27 | TGTGCCAGCATCCCTCTTTCATCTTCAGGCCACACTGAAGCTTTCTTT | CASIPLSSSGHTEAFF
NA | TRBJ1-1 | many | TRBV6-1 | TGTGCCAGCAGTGAAGTACAGGAAAACACTGAAGCTTTCTTT | CASSEVQENTEAFF
TRBD2 | TRBJ2-3 | few | TRBV20-1 | TGCAGTGCTAGATGGACCGGGACTAGCGGGGGGGCAGATACGCAGTATTTT | CSARWTGTSGGADTQYF
NA | TRBJ1-5 | NA | TRBV11-2 | TGTGCCAGCAGCCAAAAGGGACATAGCAATCAGCCCCAGCATTTT | CASSQKGHSNQPQHF
NA | TRBJ1-1 | few | TRBV7-2 | TGTGCCAGCAGCTTAGGATCAGGGTTAGGGACTGAAGCTTTCTTT | CASSLGSGLGTEAFF
TRBD2 | TRBJ2-2 | many | TRBV11-2 | TGTGCCAGCAGCTATGGACTAGCGTGGACCGGGGAGCTGTTTTTT | CASSYGLAWTGELFF
TRBD1 | TRBJ2-7 | many | TRBV10-2 | TGCGCCAGCAGTGATCCGGGACAGGGAATTGACGAGCAGTACTTC | CASSDPGQGIDEQYF
TRBD2 | TRBJ2-1 | NA | TRBV20-1 | TGTAGTGCTAGAGCCGGGACTAGCGGGGGGGAGCAGTTCTTC | CSARAGTSGGEQFF
TRBD2 | TRBJ2-2 | many | TRBV12-3/TRBV12-4 | TGTGCCAGCAGTTTTAGTACCCTAGCGGGAGACACCGGGGAGCTGTTTTTT | CASSFSTLAGDTGELFF
NA | TRBJ2-7 | many | TRBV20-1 | TGCAGTGCTAGTTCAGGGCTCTTCGAGCAGTACTTC | CSASSGLFEQYF
NA | TRBJ1-1 | NA | TRBV10-3 | TGTGCCATCAGTGTCGGCAGCAACACTGAAGCTTTCTTT | CAISVGSNTEAFF
NA | TRBJ1-5 | many | TRBV28 | TGTGCCAGCAGCTCACCTTCTTGGGGCAATCAGCCCCAGCATTTT | CASSSPSWGNQPQHF
NA | TRBJ2-7 | many | TRBV27 | TGTGCCAGCAGCCTAAATAGGGGCTACGAGCAGTACTTC | CASSLNRGYEQYF
TRBD1 | TRBJ2-1 | once | TRBV19 | TGTGCCAGTAGTTTCGGGACAGGGGGCATATACAATGAGCAGTTCTTC | CASSFGTGGIYNEQFF
TRBD1 | TRBJ1-4 | few | TRBV27 | TGTGCCAGCAGGTCCCCGACAGGGGGAGGAAAACTGTTTTTT | CASRSPTGGGKLFF
TRBD1 | TRBJ2-5 | many | TRBV28 | TGTGCCAGCAGTTCGGACAGGGGGCGCTTAGAGACCCAGTACTTC | CASSSDRGRLETQYF
NA | TRBJ2-1 | many | TRBV12-3/TRBV12-4 | TGTGCCAGCAGTGTGGGGACCCCGAAGAATGAGCAGTTCTTC | CASSVGTPKNEQFF
TRBD2 | TRBJ2-5 | NA | TRBV20-1 | TGCAGTGCTAGAGATCTAGCGGGAGCTAGGGAGACCCAGTACTTC | CSARDLAGARETQYF
NA | TRBJ2-3 | few | TRBV6-4 | TGTGCCAGCAGTGACTCGGGGGGGGCGGCTGATACGCAGTATTTT | CASSDSGGAADTQYF
NA | TRBJ1-1 | NA | TRBV5-1 | TGCGCCAGCAGCTTGGACCGAGCGGGAAACACTGAAGCTTTCTTT | CASSLDRAGNTEAFF
NA | TRBJ1-1 | NA | TRBV4-2 | TGTGCCAGCAGCCAAGACCCCGGGCAGTGGCTCACTGAAGCTTTCTTT | CASSQDPGQWLTEAFF
TRBD2 | TRBJ2-1 | NA | TRBV7-9 | TGTGCCAGCAGCTTAGGGGGACTAGCGGGAACCTACAATGAGCAGTTCTTC | CASSLGGLAGTYNEQFF
NA | TRBJ2-5 | few | TRBV29-1 | TGCAGCGGAGGCGGGGAATTAGAGACCCAGTACTTC | CSGGGELETQYF
NA | TRBJ1-5 | NA | TRBV6-1 | TGTGCCGGCTCCAGGGAGCCTAGCAATCAGCCCCAGCATTTT | CAGSREPSNQPQHF
NA | TRBJ1-1 | many | TRBV27 | TGTGCCAGCAGTTTATCAGGCAGCTCTGAAGCTTTCTTT | CASSLSGSSEAFF
NA | TRBJ2-7 | few | TRBV12-3/TRBV12-4 | TGTGCCAGCAGTTTATTTGAGTTGAACTACGAGCAGTACTTC | CASSLFELNYEQYF
NA | TRBJ2-2 | many | TRBV2 | TGTGCCAGCCGGAGAGGGGGCGGGGAGCTGTTTTTT | CASRRGGGELFF
TRBD2 | TRBJ2-3 | many | TRBV20-1 | TGCAGTGCAGGCGCTAGCGGGGGCCCAGATACGCAGTATTTT | CSAGASGGPDTQYF
TRBD2 | TRBJ2-3 | many | TRBV18 | TGTGCCAGCTCCCGTACTAGCGGGAGGGCTACGCAGTATTTT | CASSRTSGRATQYF
NA | TRBJ2-7 | many | TRBV27 | TGTGCCAGCAGTCCCGGGGACTCCTACTCCTACGAGCAGTACTTC | CASSPGDSYSYEQYF
TRBD1 | TRBJ2-5 | NA | TRBV20-1 | TGCAGGGGGACCCAAGCCGGGACAGATAACCAAGAGACCCAGTACTTC | CRGTQAGTDNQETQYF
TRBD2 | TRBJ2-7 | many | TRBV29-1 | TGCAGCGTTGAAGATCGACTAGCGGGGTTCTACGAGCAGTACTTC | CSVEDRLAGFYEQYF
NA | TRBJ2-2 | few | TRBV6-2/TRBV6-3 | TGTGCCAGCAGTTACAACTCTAACACCGGGGAGCTGTTTTTT | CASSYNSNTGELFF
NA | TRBJ2-3 | few | TRBV9 | TGTGCCAGCAGCGTAGGGACTAGCACAGATACGCAGTATTTT | CASSVGTSTDTQYF